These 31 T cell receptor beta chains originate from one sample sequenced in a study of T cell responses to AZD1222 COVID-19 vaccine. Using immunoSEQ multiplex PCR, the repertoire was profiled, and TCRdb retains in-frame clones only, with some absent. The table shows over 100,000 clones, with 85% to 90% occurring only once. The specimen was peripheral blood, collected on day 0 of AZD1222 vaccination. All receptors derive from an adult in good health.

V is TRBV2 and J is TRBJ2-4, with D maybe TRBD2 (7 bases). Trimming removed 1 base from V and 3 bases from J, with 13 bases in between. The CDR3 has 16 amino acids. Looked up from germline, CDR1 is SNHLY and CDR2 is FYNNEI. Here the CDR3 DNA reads TGTGCCAGCAGTGAAGAGGGGGGGCCGGTCAAAAACATTCAGTACTTC. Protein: CASSEEGGPVKNIQYF.

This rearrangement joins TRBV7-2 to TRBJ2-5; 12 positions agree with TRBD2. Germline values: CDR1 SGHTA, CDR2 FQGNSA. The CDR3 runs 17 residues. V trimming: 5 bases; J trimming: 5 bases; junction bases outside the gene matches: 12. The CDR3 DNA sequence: TGTGCCAGCAGCGCAGCGCTAGCGGGGGGGCGGCGGGAGACCCAGTACTTC. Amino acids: CASSAALAGGRRETQYF.

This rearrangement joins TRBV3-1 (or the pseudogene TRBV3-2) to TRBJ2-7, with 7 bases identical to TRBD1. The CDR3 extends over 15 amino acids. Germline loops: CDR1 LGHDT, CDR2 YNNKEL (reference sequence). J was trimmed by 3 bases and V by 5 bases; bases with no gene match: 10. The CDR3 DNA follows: TGTGCCAGCAGCTCTACCGGGACAGTTTACTACGAGCAGTACTTC. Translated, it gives CASSSTGTVYYEQYF.

This chain's CDR3 is CASSRDRRYNEQFF. The CDR3 DNA follows: TGTGCCAGCAGCCGGGACAGGCGTTACAATGAGCAGTTCTTC. The chain couples TRBV7-2 to TRBJ2-1; 8 bases agree with TRBD1. The V gene end was trimmed by 5 bases and the J gene end by 4 bases; junction bases not matched to a gene: 4. The CDR3 runs to 14 residues. Germline V CDR1 and CDR2: SGHTA, FQGNSA.

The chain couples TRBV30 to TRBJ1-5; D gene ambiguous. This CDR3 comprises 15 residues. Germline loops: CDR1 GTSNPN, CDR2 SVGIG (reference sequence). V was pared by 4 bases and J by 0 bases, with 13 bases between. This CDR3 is CAWKKGGNSNQPQHF. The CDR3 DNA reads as TGTGCCTGGAAAAAAGGAGGAAATAGCAATCAGCCCCAGCATTTT.

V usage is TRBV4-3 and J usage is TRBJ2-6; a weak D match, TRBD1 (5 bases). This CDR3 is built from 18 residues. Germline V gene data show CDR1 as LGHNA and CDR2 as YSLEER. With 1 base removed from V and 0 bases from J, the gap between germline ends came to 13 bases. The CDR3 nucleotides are TGCGCCAGCAGCCAAGCTAACGACAGCTTCTCTGGGGCCAACGTCCTGACTTTC. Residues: CASSQANDSFSGANVLTF.

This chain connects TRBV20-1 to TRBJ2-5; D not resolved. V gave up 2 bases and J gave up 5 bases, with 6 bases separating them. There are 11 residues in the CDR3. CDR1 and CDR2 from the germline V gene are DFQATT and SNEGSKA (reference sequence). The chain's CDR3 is CSARHGETQYF. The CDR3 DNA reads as TGCAGTGCTAGACACGGCGAGACCCAGTACTTC.

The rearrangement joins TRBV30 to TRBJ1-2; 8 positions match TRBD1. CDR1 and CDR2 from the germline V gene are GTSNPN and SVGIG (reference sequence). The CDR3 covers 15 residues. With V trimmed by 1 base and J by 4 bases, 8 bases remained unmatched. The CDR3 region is CAWSARRQGIYGYTF. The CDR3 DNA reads TGTGCCTGGAGTGCTCGTCGACAGGGGATCTATGGCTACACCTTC.

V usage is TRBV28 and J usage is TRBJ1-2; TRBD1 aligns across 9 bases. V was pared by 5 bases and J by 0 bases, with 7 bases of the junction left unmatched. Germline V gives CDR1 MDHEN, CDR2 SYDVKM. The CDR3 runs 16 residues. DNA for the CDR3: TGTGCCAGCAGTCAGGACAGGGGAGGGGCTAACTATGGCTACACCTTC. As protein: CASSQDRGGANYGYTF.

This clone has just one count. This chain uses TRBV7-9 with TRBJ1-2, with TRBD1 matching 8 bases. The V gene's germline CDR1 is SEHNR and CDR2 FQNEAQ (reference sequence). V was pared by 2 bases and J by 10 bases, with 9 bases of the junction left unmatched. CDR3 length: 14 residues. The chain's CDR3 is CASSLSAGGEDYTF. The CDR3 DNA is TGTGCCAGCAGCTTATCAGCAGGGGGCGAGGACTACACCTTC.

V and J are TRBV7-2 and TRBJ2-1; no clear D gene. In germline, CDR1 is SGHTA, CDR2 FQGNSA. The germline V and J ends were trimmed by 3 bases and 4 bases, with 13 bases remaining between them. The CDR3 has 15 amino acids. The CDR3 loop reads CASSFPPGLYNEQFF. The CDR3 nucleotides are TGTGCCAGCAGCTTCCCCCCCGGGCTGTACAATGAGCAGTTCTTC. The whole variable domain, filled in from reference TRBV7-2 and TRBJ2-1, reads GAGVSQSPSNKVTEKGKDVELRCDPISGHTALYWYRQSLGQGLEFLIYFQGNSAPDKSGLPSDRFSAERTGGSVSTLTIQRTQQEDSAVYLCASSFPPGLYNEQFFGPGTRLTVL.

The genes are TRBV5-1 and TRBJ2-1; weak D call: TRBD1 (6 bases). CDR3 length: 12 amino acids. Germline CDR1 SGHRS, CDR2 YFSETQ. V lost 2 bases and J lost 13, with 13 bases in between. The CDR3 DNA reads TGCGCCAGCAGCTTCGACAGGCCTGAACAGTTCTTC. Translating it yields CASSFDRPEQFF.

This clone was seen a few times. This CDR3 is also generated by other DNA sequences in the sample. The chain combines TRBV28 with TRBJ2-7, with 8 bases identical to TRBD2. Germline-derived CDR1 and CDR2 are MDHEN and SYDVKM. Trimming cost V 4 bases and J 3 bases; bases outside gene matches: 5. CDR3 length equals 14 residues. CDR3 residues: CASSYGAGGYEQYF. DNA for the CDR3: TGTGCCAGCAGTTACGGTGCGGGGGGCTACGAGCAGTACTTC.

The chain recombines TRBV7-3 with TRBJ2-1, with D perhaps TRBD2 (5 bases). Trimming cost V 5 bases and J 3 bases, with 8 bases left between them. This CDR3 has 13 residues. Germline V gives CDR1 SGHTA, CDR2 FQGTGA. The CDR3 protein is CASSARGYNEQFF. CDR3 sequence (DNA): TGTGCCAGCAGCGCCCGGGGCTACAATGAGCAGTTCTTC.

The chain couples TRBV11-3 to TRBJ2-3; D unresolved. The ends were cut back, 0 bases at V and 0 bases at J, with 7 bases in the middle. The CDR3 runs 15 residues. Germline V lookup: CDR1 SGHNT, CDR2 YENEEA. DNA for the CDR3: TGTGCCAGCAGCTTAGAGGGAAAGAGCACAGATACGCAGTATTTT. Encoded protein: CASSLEGKSTDTQYF.

The CDR3 DNA is TGTGCCAGCAGCCCACTCCAAGAGACCCAGTACTTC. It translates to CASSPLQETQYF. V gene TRBV12-3 or TRBV12-4 combines with J gene TRBJ2-5, with no clear D. Deletions cut 6 bases from V and 1 base from J, with 6 bases between. CDR3 length equals 12 residues.

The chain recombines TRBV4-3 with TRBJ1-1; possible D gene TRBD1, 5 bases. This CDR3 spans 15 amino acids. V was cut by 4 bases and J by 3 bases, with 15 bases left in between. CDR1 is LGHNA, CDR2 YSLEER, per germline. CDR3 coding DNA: TGCGCCAGCAGCCTCGGGACCCAGAGGGACACTGAAGCTTTCTTT. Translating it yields CASSLGTQRDTEAFF.

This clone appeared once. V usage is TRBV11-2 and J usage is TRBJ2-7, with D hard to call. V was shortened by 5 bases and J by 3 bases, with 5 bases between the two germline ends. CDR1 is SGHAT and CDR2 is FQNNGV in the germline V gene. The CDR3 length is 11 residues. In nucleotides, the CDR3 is TGTGCCAGCAGCCGATACTACGAGCAGTACTTC. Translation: CASSRYYEQYF.

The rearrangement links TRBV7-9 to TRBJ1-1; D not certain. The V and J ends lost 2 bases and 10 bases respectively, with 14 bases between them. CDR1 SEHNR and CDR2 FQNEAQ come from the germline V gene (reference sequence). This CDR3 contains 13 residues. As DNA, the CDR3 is TGTGCCAGCAGCTTATCGGGTAATCTGCGAGCTTTCTTT. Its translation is CASSLSGNLRAFF.

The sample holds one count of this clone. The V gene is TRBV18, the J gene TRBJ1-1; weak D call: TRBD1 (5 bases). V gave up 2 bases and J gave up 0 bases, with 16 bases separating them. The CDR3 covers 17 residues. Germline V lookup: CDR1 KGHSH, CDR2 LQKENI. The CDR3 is CASSPSIQVYMNTEAFF. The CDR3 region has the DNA TGTGCCAGCTCACCAAGTATACAGGTCTACATGAACACTGAAGCTTTCTTT. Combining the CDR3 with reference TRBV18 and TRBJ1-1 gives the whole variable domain NAGVMQNPRHLVRRRGQEARLRCSPMKGHSHVYWYRQLPEEGLKFMVYLQKENIIDESGMPKERFSAEFPKEGPSILRIQQVVRGDSAAYFCASSPSIQVYMNTEAFFGQGTRLTVV.

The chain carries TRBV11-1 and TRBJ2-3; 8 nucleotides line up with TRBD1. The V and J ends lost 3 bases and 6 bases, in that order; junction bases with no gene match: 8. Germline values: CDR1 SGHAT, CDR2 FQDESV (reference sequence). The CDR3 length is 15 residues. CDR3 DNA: TGTGCCAGCAGCTTGGGCAGGGGGCTGGAGGATACGCAGTATTTT. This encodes CASSLGRGLEDTQYF.

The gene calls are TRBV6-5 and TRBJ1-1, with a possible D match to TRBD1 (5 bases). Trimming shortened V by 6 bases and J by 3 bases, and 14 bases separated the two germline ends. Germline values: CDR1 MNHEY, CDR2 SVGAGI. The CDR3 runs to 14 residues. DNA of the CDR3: TGTGCCAGCAGGTCGGGACTCGGAGACACTGAAGCTTTCTTT. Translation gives CASRSGLGDTEAFF.

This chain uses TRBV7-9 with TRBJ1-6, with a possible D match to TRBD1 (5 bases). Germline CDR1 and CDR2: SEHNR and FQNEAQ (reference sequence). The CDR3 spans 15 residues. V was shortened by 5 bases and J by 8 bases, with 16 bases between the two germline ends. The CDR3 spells CASSVPGTLHSPLHF. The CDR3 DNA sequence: TGTGCCAGCAGCGTCCCCGGGACGCTCCATTCACCCCTCCACTTT.

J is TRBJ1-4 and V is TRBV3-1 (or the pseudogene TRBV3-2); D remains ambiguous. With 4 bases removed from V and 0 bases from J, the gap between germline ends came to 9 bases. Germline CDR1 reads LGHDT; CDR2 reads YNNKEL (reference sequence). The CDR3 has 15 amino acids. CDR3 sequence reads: CASSPRTATNEKLFF. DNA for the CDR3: TGTGCCAGCAGCCCCCGGACGGCAACTAATGAAAAACTGTTTTTT.

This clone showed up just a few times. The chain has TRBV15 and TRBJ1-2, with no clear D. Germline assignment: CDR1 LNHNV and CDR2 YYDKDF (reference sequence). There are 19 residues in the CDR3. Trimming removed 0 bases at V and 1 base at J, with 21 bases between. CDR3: CATSRDLGRAPSFNYGYTF. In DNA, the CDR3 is TGTGCCACCAGCAGAGATTTAGGAAGGGCGCCTTCGTTTAACTATGGCTACACCTTC.

CDR3 DNA sequence: TGTGCCAGCAGCACCCAGCGGGGGGGCCGAGATACGCAGTATTTT. This translates into CASSTQRGGRDTQYF. The chain joins TRBV5-4 to TRBJ2-3, with 10 bases lining up with TRBD2. From germline, CDR1 is SGHNT and CDR2 YYREEE (reference sequence). V gave up 4 bases and J gave up 5 bases; unmatched junction bases: 7. The CDR3 has 15 amino acids.

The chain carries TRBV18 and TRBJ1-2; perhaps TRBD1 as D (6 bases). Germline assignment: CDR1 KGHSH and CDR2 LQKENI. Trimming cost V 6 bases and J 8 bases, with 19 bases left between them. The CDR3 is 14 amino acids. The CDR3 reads CASSRRTDWEGYTF. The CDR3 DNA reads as TGTGCCAGCTCCCGCCGGACAGATTGGGAAGGCTACACCTTC.

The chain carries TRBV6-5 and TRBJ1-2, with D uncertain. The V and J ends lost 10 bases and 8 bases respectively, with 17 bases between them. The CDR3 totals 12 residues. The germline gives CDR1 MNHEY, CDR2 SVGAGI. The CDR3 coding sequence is TGTGCCACCCGGAACGGGATTGGCGGCTACACCTTC. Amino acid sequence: CATRNGIGGYTF.

Here the CDR3 reads CASRTGGTDNEQFF. The CDR3 coding sequence is TGTGCCAGCAGAACTGGAGGAACCGACAATGAGCAGTTCTTC. This chain uses TRBV11-3 with TRBJ2-1; tentative D call: TRBD2 (5 bases). The ends were cut back, 6 bases at V and 5 bases at J, with 14 bases in the middle. The germline V gene encodes CDR1 SGHNT and CDR2 YENEEA. CDR3 size: 14 residues.

The CDR3 DNA is TGTGCCAGCAGCTACCTGACAGGGAAGGCCGGGGAGCTGTTTTTT. Amino acids: CASSYLTGKAGELFF. The V and J genes are TRBV7-9 and TRBJ2-2; 7 bases map to TRBD1. The CDR3 loop spans 15 amino acids. J lost 6 bases, V lost 4 bases, and 8 bases had no gene match. The V gene's germline CDR1 is SEHNR and CDR2 FQNEAQ (reference sequence).

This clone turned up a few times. The CDR3 DNA is TGTGCCAGCAGCGGGGACAGACCGACTAACTATGGCTACACCTTC. Protein product: CASSGDRPTNYGYTF. The rearrangement uses TRBV2 and TRBJ1-2; 7 bases line up with TRBD1. The germline gives CDR1 SNHLY, CDR2 FYNNEI. V lost 6 bases, J lost 0 bases, and 7 bases stayed unmatched. The CDR3 contains 15 residues.